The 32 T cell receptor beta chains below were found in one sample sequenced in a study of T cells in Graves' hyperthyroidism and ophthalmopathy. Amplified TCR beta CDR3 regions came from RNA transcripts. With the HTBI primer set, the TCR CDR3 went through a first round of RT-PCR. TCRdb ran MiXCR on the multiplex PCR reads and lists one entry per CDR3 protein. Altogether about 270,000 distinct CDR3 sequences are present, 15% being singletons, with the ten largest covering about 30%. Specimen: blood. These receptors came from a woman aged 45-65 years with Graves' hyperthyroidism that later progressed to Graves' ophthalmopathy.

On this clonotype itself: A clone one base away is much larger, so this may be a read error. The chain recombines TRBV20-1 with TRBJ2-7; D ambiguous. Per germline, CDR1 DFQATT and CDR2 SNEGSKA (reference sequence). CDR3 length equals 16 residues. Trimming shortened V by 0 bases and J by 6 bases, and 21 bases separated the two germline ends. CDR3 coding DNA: TGCAGTGCTAGAGATAATGGGAAAACAGAAGCCTGCGAGCAGTACTTC. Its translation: CSARDNGKTEACEQYF.

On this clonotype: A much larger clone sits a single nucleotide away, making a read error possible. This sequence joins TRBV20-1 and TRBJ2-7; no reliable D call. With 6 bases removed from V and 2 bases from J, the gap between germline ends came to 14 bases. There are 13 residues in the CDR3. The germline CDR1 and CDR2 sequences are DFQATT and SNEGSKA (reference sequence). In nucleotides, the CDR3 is TGCAGTGCCCCATACTACGTTACCTACGAGCAGTACTTC. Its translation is CSAPYYVTYEQYF.

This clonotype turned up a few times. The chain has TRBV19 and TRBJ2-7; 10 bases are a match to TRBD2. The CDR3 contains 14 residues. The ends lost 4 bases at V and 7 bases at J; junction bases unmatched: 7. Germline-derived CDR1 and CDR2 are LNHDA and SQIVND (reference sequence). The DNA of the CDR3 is TGTGCCAGTAGTACTCAGGGACTAGCGAATGAGCAGTACTTC. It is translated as CASSTQGLANEQYF.

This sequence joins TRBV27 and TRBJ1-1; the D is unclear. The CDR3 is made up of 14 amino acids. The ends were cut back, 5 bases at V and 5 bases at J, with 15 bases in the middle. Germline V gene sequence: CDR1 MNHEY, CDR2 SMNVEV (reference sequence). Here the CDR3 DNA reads TGTGCCAGCAGTCCCCACTTGCCAAAGACTGAAGCTTTCTTT. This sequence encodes CASSPHLPKTEAFF.

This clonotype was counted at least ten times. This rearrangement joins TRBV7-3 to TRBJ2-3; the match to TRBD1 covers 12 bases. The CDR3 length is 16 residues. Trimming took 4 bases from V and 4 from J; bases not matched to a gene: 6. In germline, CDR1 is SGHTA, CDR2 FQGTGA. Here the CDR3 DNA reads TGTGCCAGCAGCTCCACCGGGACAGGGGGCGCAGATACGCAGTATTTT. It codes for CASSSTGTGGADTQYF. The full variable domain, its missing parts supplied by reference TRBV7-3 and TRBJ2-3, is GAGVSQTPSNKVTEKGKYVELRCDPISGHTALYWYRQSLGQGPEFLIYFQGTGAADDSGLPNDRFFAVRPEGSVSTLKIQRTERGDSAVYLCASSSTGTGGADTQYFGPGTRLTVL.

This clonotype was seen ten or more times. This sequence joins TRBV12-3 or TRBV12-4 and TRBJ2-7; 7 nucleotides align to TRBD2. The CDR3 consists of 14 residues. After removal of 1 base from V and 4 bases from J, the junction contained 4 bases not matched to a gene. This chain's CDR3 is CASSLGGSRYEQYF. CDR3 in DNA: TGTGCCAGCAGTTTAGGCGGGAGTCGGTACGAGCAGTACTTC.

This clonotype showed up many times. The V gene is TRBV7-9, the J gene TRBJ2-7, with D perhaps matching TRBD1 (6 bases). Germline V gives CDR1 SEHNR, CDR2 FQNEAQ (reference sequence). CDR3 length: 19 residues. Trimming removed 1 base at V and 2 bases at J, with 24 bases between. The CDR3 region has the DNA TGTGCCAGCAGCTTAGGTCTTCGGCAGGGGCTAGAAAACCCCTACGAGCAGTACTTC. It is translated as CASSLGLRQGLENPYEQYF.

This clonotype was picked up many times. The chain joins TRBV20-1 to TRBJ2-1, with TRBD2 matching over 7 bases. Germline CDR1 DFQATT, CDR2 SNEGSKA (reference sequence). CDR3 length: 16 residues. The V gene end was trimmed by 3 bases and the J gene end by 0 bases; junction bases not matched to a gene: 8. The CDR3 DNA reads TGCAGTGCTAGGGGGAGGGACCGGACCTCCTACAATGAGCAGTTCTTC. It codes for CSARGRDRTSYNEQFF.

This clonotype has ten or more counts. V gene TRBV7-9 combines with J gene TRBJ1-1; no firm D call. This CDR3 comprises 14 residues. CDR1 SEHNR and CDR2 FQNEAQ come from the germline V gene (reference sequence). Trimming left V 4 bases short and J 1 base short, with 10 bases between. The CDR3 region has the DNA TGTGCCAGCAGCTGGGGTCAGGAGAACACTGAAGCTTTCTTT. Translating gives CASSWGQENTEAFF.

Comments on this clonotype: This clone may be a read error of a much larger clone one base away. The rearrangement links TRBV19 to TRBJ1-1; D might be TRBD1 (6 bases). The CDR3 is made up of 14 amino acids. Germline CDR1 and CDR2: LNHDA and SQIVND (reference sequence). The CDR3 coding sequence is TGTGCCAGTGGTATACAGGGAGGTGGGACTGAAGCTTTCTTT. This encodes CASGIQGGGTEAFF.

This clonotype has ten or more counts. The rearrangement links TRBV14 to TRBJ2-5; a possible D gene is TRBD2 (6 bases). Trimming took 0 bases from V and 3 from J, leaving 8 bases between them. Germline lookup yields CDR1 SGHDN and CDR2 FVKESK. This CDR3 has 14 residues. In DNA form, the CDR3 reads TGTGCCAGCAGCCAAGAACTAGCTAAAGAGACCCAGTACTTC. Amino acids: CASSQELAKETQYF.

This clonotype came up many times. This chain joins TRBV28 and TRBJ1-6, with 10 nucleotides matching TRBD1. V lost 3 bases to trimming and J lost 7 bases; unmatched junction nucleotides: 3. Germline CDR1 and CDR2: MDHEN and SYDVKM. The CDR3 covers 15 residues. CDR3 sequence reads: CASSFAGQGNSPLHF. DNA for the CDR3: TGTGCCAGCAGTTTCGCGGGACAGGGGAATTCACCCCTCCACTTT.

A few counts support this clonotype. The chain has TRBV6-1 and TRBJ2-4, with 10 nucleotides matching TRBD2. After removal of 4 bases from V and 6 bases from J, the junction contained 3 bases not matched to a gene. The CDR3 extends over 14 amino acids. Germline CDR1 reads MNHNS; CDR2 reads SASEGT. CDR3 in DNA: TGTGCCAGCAGTGCCCCTAGCGGGGGAAACATTCAGTACTTC. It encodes CASSAPSGGNIQYF.

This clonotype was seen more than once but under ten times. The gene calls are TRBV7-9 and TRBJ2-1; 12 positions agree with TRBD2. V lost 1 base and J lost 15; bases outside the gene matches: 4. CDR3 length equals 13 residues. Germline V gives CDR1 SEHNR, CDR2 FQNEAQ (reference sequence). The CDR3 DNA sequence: TGTGCCAGCAGCTTAGACCTAGCGGGAGGGGTGTTCTTC. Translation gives CASSLDLAGGVFF. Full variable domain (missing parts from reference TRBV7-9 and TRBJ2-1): DTGVSQNPRHKITKRGQNVTFRCDPISEHNRLYWYRQTLGQGPEFLTYFQNEAQLEKSRLLSDRFSAERPKGSFSTLEIQRTEQGDSAMYLCASSLDLAGGVFFGPGTRLTVL.

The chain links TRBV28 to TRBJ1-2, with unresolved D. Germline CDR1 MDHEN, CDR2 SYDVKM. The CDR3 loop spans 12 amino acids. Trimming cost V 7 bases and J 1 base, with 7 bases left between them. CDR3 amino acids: CASNTINYGYTF. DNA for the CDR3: TGTGCCAGCAATACGATTAACTATGGCTACACCTTC.

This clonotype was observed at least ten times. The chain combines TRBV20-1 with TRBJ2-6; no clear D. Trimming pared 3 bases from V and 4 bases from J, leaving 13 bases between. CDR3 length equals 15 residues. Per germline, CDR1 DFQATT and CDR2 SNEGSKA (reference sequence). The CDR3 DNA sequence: TGCAGTGCTAGCAACAGTTATTTCGGGGCCAACGTCCTGACTTTC. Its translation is CSASNSYFGANVLTF.

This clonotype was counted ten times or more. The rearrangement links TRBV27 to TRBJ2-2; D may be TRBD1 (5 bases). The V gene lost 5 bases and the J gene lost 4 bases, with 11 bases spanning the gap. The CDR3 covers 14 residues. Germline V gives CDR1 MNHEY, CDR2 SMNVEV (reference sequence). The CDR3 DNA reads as TGTGCCAGCAGTCCCCGACAGTCCACCGGGGAGCTGTTTTTT. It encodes CASSPRQSTGELFF.

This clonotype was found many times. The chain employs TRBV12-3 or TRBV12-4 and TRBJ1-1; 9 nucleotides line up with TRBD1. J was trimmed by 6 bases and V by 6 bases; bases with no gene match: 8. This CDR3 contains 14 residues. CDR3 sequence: CASSPGQGIPEAFF. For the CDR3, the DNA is TGTGCCAGCAGCCCGGGACAGGGAATCCCTGAAGCTTTCTTT.

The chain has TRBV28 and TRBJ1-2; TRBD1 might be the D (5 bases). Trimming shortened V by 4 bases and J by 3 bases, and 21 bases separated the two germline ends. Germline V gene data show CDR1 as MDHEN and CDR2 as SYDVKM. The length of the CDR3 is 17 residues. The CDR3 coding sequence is TGTGCCAGCAGTTACGCCCCTGGGACGGGCCCCCACTATGGCTACACCTTC. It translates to CASSYAPGTGPHYGYTF.

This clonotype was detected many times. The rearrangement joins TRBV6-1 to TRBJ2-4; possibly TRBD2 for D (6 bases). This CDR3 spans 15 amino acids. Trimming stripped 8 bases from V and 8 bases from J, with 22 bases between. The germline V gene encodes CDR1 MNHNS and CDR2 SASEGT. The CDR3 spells CASGGKGAEKDIQYF. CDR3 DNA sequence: TGTGCCAGCGGGGGGAAAGGGGCGGAAAAAGACATTCAGTACTTC.

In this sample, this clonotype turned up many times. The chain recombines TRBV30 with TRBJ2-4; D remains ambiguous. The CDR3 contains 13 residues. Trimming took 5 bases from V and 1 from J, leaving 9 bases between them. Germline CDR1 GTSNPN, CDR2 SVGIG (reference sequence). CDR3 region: CAWAKWAKNIQYF. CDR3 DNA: TGTGCCTGGGCCAAATGGGCCAAAAACATTCAGTACTTC. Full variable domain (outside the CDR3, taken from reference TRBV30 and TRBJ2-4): SQTIHQWPATLVQPVGSPLSLECTVEGTSNPNLYWYRQAAGRGLQLLFYSVGIGQISSEVPQNLSASRPQDRQFILSSKKLLLSDSGFYLCAWAKWAKNIQYFGAGTRLSVL.

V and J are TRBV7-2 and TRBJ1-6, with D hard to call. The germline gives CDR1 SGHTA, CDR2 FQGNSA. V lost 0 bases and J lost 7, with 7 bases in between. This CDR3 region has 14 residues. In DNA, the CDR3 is TGTGCCAGCAGCTTAGCCCGCAGGAATTCACCCCTCCACTTT. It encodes CASSLARRNSPLHF.

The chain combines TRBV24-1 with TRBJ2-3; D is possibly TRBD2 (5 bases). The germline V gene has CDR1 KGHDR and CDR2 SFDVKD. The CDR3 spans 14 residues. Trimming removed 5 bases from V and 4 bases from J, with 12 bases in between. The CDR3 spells CATSAGNSPDTQYF. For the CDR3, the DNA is TGTGCCACCAGTGCGGGAAACAGTCCAGATACGCAGTATTTT.

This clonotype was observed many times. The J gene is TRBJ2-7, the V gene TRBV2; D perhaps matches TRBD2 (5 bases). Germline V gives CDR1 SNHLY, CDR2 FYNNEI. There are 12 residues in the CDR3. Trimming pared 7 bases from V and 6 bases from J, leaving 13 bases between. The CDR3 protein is CASITKRVEQYF. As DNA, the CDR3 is TGTGCCAGCATCACGAAGAGGGTCGAGCAGTACTTC.

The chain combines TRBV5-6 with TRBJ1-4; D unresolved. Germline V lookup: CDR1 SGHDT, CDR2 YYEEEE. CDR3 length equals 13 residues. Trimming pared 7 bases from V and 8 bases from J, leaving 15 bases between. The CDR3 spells CASHDWADEKLFF. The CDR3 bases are TGTGCCAGCCATGACTGGGCCGACGAAAAACTGTTTTTT.

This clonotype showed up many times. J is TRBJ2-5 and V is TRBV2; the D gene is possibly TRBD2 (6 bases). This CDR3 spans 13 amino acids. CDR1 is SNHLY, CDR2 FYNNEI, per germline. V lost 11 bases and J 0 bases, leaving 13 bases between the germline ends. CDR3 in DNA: TGTGCCGGGAGGTCCTCGTACCAAGAGACCCAGTACTTC. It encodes CAGRSSYQETQYF.

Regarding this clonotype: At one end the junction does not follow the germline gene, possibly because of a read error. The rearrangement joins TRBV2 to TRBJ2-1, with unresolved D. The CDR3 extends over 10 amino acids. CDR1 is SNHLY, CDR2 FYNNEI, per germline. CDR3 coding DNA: TGTGCCAGCAGCTCTTTTAGATTGAGGTTC. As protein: CASSSFRLRF.

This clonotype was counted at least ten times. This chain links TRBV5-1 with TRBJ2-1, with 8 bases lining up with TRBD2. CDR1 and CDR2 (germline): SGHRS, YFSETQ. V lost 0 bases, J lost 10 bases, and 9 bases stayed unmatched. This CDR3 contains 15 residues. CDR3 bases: TGCGCCAGCAGCTTGGTCGCGCGGGAGGTCGCGGAGCAGTTCTTC. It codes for CASSLVAREVAEQFF. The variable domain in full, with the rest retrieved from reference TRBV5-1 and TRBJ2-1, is KAGVTQTPRYLIKTRGQQVTLSCSPISGHRSVSWYQQTPGQGLQFLFEYFSETQRNKGNFPGRFSGRQFSNSRSEMNVSTLELGDSALYLCASSLVAREVAEQFFGPGTRLTVL.

In nucleotides, the CDR3 is TGTGCCAGCTCAACTCGACAGGGTGCGGGAGACTACGAGCAGTACTTC. As protein: CASSTRQGAGDYEQYF. The V call is TRBV18, the J call TRBJ2-7, with D possibly called TRBD1 or TRBD2 (7 bases each). Germline V lookup: CDR1 KGHSH, CDR2 LQKENI. Between the trimmed V and J ends, which lost 5 bases and 3 bases, there was a span of 20 bases. The CDR3 runs 16 residues.

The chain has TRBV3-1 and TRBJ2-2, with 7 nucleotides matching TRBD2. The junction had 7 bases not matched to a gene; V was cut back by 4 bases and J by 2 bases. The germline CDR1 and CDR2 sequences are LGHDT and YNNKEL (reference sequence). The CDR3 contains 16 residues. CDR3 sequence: CASSLRGGRNTGELFF. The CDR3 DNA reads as TGTGCCAGCAGCCTCCGGGGAGGGAGAAACACCGGGGAGCTGTTTTTT.

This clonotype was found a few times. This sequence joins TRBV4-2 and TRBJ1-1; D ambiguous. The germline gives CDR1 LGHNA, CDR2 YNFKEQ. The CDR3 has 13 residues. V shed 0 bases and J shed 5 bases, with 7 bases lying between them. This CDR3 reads CASSQDTRTEAFF. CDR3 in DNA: TGTGCCAGCAGCCAAGATACCCGGACTGAAGCTTTCTTT.

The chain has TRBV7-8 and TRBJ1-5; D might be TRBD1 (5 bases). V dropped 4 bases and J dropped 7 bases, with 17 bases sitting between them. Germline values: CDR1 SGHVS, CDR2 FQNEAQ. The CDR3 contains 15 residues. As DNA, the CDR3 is TGTGCCAGCAGCTCCCTTGGTGGGGCGCAGCAGCCCCAGCATTTT. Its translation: CASSSLGGAQQPQHF.